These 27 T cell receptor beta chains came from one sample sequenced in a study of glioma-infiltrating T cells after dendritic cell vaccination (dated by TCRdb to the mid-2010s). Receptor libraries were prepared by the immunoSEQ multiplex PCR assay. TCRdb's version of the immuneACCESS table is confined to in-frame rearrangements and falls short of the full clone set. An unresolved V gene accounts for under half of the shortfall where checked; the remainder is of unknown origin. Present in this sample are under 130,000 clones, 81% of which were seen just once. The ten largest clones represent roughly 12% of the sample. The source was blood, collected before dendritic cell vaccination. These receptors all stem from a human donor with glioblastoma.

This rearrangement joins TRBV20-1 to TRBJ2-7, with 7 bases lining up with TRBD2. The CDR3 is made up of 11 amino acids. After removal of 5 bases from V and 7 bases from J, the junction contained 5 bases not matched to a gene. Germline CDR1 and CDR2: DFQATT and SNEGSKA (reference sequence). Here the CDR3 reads CSAPLAWEQYF. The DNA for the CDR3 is TGCAGTGCTCCACTAGCGTGGGAGCAGTACTTC.

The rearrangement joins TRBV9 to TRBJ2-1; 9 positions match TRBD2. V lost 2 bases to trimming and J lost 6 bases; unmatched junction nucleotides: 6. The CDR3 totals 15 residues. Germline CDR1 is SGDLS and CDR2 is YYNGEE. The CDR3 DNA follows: TGTGCCAGCAGCGTCCGGCGGGGGGGCGTCAATGAGCAGTTCTTC. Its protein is CASSVRRGGVNEQFF. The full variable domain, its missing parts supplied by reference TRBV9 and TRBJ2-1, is DSGVTQTPKHLITATGQRVTLRCSPRSGDLSVYWYQQSLDQGLQFLIQYYNGEERAKGNILERFSAQQFPDLHSELNLSSLELGDSALYFCASSVRRGGVNEQFFGPGTRLTVL.

Here the CDR3 DNA reads TGTGCCAGCAGCGTAGGAGGTATAGGGGCCACAGATACGCAGTATTTT. Amino acid sequence: CASSVGGIGATDTQYF. The chain links TRBV9 to TRBJ2-3; TRBD1 might be the D (5 bases). In germline, CDR1 is SGDLS, CDR2 YYNGEE. V lost 0 bases and J lost 2, with 13 bases in between. The CDR3 sequence is 16 residues long. The entire variable domain, with the rest obtained from reference TRBV9 and TRBJ2-3, is as follows: DSGVTQTPKHLITATGQRVTLRCSPRSGDLSVYWYQQSLDQGLQFLIQYYNGEERAKGNILERFSAQQFPDLHSELNLSSLELGDSALYFCASSVGGIGATDTQYFGPGTRLTVL.

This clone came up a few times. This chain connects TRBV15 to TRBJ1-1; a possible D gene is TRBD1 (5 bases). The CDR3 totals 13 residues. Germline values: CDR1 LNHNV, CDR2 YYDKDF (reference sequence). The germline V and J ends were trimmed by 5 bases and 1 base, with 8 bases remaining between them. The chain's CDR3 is CATSATANTEAFF. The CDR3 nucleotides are TGTGCCACCAGCGCGACAGCGAACACTGAAGCTTTCTTT. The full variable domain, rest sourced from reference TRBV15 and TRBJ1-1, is DAMVIQNPRYQVTQFGKPVTLSCSQTLNHNVMYWYQQKSSQAPKLLFHYYDKDFNNEADTPDNFQSRRPNTSFCFLDIRSPGLGDTAMYLCATSATANTEAFFGQGTRLTVV.

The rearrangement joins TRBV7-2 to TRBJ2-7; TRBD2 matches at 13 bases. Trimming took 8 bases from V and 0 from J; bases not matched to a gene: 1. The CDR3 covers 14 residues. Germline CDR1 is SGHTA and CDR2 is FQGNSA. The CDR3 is CASRTSGGSYEQYF. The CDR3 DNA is TGTGCCAGCCGGACTAGCGGGGGCTCCTACGAGCAGTACTTC.

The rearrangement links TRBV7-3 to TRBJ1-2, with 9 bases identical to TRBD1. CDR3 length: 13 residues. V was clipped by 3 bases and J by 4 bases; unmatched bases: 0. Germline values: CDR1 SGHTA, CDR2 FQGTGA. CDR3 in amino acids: CASSLGQGYGYTF. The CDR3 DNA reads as TGTGCCAGCAGCTTGGGACAGGGCTATGGCTACACCTTC. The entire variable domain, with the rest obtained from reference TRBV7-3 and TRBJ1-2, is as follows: GAGVSQTPSNKVTEKGKYVELRCDPISGHTALYWYRQSLGQGPEFLIYFQGTGAADDSGLPNDRFFAVRPEGSVSTLKIQRTERGDSAVYLCASSLGQGYGYTFGSGTRLTVV.

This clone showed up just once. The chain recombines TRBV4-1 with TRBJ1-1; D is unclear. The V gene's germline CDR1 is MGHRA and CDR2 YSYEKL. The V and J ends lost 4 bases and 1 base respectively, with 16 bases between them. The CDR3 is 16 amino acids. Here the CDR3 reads CASSLIDKSSNTEAFF. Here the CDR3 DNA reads TGCGCCAGCAGCCTGATCGACAAGTCCTCGAACACTGAAGCTTTCTTT.

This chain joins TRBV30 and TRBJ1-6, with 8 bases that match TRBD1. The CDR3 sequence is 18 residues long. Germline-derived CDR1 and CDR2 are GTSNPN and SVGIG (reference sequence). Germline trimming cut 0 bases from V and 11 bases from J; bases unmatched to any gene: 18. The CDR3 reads CAWSVFRFSDRVNPPLHF. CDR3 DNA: TGTGCCTGGAGTGTATTCCGATTTTCGGACAGGGTCAATCCACCCCTCCACTTT.

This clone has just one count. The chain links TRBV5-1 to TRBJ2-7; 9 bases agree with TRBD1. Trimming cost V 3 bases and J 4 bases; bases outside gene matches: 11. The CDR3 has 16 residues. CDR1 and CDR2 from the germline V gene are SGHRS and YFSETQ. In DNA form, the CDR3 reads TGCGCCAGCAGCTCTCGACCGGGACAGGGAAAGTACGAGCAGTACTTC. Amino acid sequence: CASSSRPGQGKYEQYF.

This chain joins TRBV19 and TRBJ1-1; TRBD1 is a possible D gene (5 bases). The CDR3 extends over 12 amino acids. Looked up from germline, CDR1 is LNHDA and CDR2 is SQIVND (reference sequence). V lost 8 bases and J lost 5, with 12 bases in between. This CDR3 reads CASEKGRTEAFF. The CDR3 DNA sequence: TGTGCCAGTGAGAAGGGGCGGACTGAAGCTTTCTTT.

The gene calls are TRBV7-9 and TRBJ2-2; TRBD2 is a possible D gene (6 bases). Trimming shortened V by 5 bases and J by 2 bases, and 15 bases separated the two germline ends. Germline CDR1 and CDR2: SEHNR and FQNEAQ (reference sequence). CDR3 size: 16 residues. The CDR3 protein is CASSVRGTLNTGELFF. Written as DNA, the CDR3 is TGTGCCAGCAGCGTCCGGGGGACCCTTAACACCGGGGAGCTGTTTTTT.

As DNA, the CDR3 is TGCGCCAGCAGCCAGCCCCTCATGAGAGTCCGCGGAGCTTTCTTT. This gives the protein CASSQPLMRVRGAFF. This chain connects TRBV4-1 to TRBJ1-1; D uncertain. CDR3 length: 15 residues. CDR1 and CDR2 (germline): MGHRA, YSYEKL. V was cut by 3 bases and J by 10 bases, with 21 bases left in between.

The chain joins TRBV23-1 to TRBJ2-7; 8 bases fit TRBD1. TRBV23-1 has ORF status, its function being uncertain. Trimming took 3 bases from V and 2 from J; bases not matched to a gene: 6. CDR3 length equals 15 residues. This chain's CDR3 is CASSHWDRRAYEQYF. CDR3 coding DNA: TGCGCCAGCAGTCACTGGGACAGGAGGGCCTACGAGCAGTACTTC.

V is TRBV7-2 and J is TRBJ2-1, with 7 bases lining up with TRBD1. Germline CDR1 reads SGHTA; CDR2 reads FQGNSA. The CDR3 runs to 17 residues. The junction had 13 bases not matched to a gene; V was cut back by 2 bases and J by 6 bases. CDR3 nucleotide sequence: TGTGCCAGCAGCTTAACAGGGGTGAGTGGCCACTTCAATGAGCAGTTCTTC. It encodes CASSLTGVSGHFNEQFF. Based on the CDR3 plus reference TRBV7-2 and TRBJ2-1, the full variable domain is GAGVSQSPSNKVTEKGKDVELRCDPISGHTALYWYRQSLGQGLEFLIYFQGNSAPDKSGLPSDRFSAERTGGSVSTLTIQRTQQEDSAVYLCASSLTGVSGHFNEQFFGPGTRLTVL.

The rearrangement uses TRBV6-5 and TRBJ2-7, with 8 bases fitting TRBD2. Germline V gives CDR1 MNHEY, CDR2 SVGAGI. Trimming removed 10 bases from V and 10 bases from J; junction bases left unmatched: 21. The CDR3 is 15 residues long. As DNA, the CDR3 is TGTGCCACCGCGAGCGGGGGAACCCGGGGACTGGGACAGTACTTC. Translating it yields CATASGGTRGLGQYF.

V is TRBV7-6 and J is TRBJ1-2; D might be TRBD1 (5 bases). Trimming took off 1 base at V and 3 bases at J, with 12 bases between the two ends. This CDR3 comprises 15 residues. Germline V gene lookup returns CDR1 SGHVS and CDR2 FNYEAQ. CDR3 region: CASSLGGGEDYGYTF. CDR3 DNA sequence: TGTGCCAGCAGCTTAGGTGGAGGGGAGGACTATGGCTACACCTTC.

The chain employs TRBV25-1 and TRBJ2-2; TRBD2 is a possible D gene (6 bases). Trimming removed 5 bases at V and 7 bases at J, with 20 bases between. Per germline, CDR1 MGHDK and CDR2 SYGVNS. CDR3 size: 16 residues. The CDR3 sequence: CASSRTSPLTSGELFF. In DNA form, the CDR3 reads TGTGCCAGCAGTAGGACATCCCCATTGACTAGCGGGGAGCTGTTTTTT.

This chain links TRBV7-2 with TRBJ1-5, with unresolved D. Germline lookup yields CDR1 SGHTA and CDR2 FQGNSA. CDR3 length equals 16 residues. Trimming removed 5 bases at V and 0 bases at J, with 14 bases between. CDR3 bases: TGTGCCAGCAGCCCCCGGCAGGAGGGTAGCAATCAGCCCCAGCATTTT. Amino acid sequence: CASSPRQEGSNQPQHF.

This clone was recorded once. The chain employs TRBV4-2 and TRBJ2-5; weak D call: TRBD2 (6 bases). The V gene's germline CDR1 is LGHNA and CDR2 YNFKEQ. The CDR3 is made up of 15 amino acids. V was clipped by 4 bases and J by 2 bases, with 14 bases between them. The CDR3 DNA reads TGTGCCAGCAGCCCGCGGGGTAGCGGACAAGAGACCCAGTACTTC. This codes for CASSPRGSGQETQYF.

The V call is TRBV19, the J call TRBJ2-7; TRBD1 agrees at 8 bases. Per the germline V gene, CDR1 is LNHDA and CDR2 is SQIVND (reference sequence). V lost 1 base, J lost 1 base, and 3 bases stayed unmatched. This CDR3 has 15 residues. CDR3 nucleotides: TGTGCCAGTAGTATAGGGACAGGGAAATCCTACGAGCAGTACTTC. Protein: CASSIGTGKSYEQYF. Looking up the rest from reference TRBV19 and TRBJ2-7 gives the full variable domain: DGGITQSPKYLFRKEGQNVTLSCEQNLNHDAMYWYRQDPGQGLRLIYYSQIVNDFQKGDIAEGYSVSREKKESFPLTVTSAQKNPTAFYLCASSIGTGKSYEQYFGPGTRLTVT.

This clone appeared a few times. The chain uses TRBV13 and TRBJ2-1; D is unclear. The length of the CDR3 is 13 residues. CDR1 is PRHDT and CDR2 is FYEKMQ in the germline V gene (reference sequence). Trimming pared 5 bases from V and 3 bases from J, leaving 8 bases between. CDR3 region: CASSLSYYNEQFF. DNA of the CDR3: TGTGCCAGCAGCCTCTCCTACTACAATGAGCAGTTCTTC.

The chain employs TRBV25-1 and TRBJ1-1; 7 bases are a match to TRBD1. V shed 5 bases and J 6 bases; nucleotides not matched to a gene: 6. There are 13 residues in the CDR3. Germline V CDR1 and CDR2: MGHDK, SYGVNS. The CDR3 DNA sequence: TGTGCCAGCAGTTGGGACAGTGTGGCTGAAGCTTTCTTT. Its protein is CASSWDSVAEAFF. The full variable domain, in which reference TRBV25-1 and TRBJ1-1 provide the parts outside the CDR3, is EADIYQTPRYLVIGTGKKITLECSQTMGHDKMYWYQQDPGMELHLIHYSYGVNSTEKGDLSSESTVSRIRTEHFPLTLESARPSHTSQYLCASSWDSVAEAFFGQGTRLTVV.

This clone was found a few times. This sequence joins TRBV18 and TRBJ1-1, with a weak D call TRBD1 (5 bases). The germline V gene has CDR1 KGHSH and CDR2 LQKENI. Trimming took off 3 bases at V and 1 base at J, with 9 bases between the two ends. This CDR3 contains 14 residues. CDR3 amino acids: CASSPTTENTEAFF. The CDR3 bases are TGTGCCAGCTCACCGACGACAGAGAACACTGAAGCTTTCTTT.

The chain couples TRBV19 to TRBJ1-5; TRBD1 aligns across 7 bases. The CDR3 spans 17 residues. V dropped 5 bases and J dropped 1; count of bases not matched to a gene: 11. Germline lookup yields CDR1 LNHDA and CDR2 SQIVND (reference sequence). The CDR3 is CASSLRTGHISNQPQHF. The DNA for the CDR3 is TGTGCCAGTAGTCTTCGGACAGGCCATATCAGCAATCAGCCCCAGCATTTT.

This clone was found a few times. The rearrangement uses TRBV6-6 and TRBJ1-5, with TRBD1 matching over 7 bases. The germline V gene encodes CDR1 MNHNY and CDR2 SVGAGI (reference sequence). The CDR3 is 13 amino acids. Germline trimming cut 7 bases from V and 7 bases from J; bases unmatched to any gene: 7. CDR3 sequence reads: CASKSQGGQPQHF. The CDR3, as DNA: TGTGCCAGCAAGTCGCAGGGGGGACAGCCCCAGCATTTT.

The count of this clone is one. CDR3 protein: CASSPRDSMNTEAFF. CDR3 DNA: TGTGCCAGCAGCCCAAGGGACAGTATGAACACTGAAGCTTTCTTT. The genes are TRBV7-9 and TRBJ1-1, with 7 positions matching TRBD1. This CDR3 region has 15 residues. Germline lookup yields CDR1 SEHNR and CDR2 FQNEAQ (reference sequence). The trim removed 5 bases at V and 0 bases at J, leaving 6 bases unmatched.

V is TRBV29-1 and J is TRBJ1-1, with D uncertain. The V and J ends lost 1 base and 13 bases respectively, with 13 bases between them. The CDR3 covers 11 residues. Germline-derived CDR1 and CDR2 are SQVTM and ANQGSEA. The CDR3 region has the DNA TGCAGCGTTGAAGGCCTCCTATTCGGTTTCTTT. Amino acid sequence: CSVEGLLFGFF.